The 19 T cell receptor beta chains in this list originate from one sample, sequenced in a study of shared clonotypes between healthy human individuals. Clones were sequenced by immunoSEQ multiplex PCR, and TCRdb holds only the in-frame ones, with some missing. The data hold around 2.3 million clones, with 90% to 97% observed a single time. The sample was naive CD4+ T cells sorted from blood. Subset denoted: CD45RA+ positively selected. The receptors stem from a man aged 18 to 35 in good health.

CDR3 in DNA: TGTGCCATCAAGGGGCCAGGGGAGATAAACGAGCAGTACTTC. Its translation: CAIKGPGEINEQYF. The chain links TRBV10-3 to TRBJ2-7; TRBD1 is a possible D gene (6 bases). Germline V CDR1 and CDR2: ENHRY, SYGVKD. Trimming cost V 7 bases and J 5 bases, with 18 bases left between them. The CDR3 has 14 residues.

The chain combines TRBV5-4 with TRBJ1-2; TRBD1 matches at 9 bases. This CDR3 comprises 16 residues. V gave up 2 bases and J gave up 6 bases; unmatched junction bases: 11. The germline V gene has CDR1 SGHNT and CDR2 YYREEE (reference sequence). Here the CDR3 DNA reads TGTGCCAGCAGCTTCTTGGTTGGGACAGGGTCGAATGGCTACACCTTC. This gives the protein CASSFLVGTGSNGYTF.

The chain uses TRBV7-2 and TRBJ1-2, with D possibly being TRBD1 (6 bases). Trimming removed 0 bases from V and 5 bases from J, with 16 bases in between. Germline V gene data show CDR1 as SGHTA and CDR2 as FQGNSA. The CDR3 sequence is 16 residues long. The CDR3 here is CASSLATGTRTYGYTF. CDR3 DNA: TGTGCCAGCAGCTTAGCGACTGGGACACGGACGTATGGCTACACCTTC.

This clone was counted once. The rearrangement uses TRBV7-9 and TRBJ2-7; 9 bases map to TRBD2. The ends lost 3 bases at V and 1 base at J; junction bases unmatched: 16. From germline, CDR1 is SEHNR and CDR2 FQNEAQ (reference sequence). The CDR3 consists of 19 residues. CDR3 residues: CASSFPRSGRSLGSYEQYF. CDR3 in DNA: TGTGCCAGCAGCTTTCCGAGGAGCGGGAGGTCCTTGGGGTCCTACGAGCAGTACTTC.

The V gene is TRBV27, the J gene TRBJ1-4, with D possibly matching TRBD1 (6 bases). Looked up from germline, CDR1 is MNHEY and CDR2 is SMNVEV (reference sequence). The CDR3 is 13 residues long. Trimming removed 0 bases from V and 11 bases from J, with 10 bases in between. CDR3 DNA sequence: TGTGCCAGCAGTTTATCCACAGGGAATAAACTGTTTTTT. Its translation: CASSLSTGNKLFF.

Notes on this clone: Other DNA sequences in this specimen translate into the identical CDR3. In DNA form, the CDR3 reads TGTGCCAGCAGTGAAACAGGACCGAACACTGAAGCTTTCTTT. It is translated as CASSETGPNTEAFF. The rearrangement links TRBV25-1 to TRBJ1-1; D is perhaps TRBD1 (5 bases). V was trimmed by 2 bases and J by 1 base, leaving 8 bases between them. The CDR3 length is 14 residues. Germline-derived CDR1 and CDR2 are MGHDK and SYGVNS.

The V call is TRBV6-6, the J call TRBJ2-3; D remains ambiguous. Between the trimmed V and J ends, which lost 6 bases and 0 bases, there was a span of 7 bases. The germline gives CDR1 MNHNY, CDR2 SVGAGI (reference sequence). The CDR3 has 13 residues. The CDR3 DNA is TGTGCCAGCAGGAAACCAAGCACAGATACGCAGTATTTT. Amino acid sequence: CASRKPSTDTQYF.

The chain couples TRBV4-1 to TRBJ2-3; tentative D call: TRBD1 (6 bases). V lost 5 bases and J lost 6, with 24 bases in between. This CDR3 spans 17 amino acids. CDR1 is MGHRA and CDR2 is YSYEKL in the germline V gene. The CDR3 protein is CASSSSPRDKERDTQYF. CDR3 sequence (DNA): TGCGCCAGCAGCTCCAGCCCACGGGACAAGGAAAGGGATACGCAGTATTTT.

V usage is TRBV18 and J usage is TRBJ2-2; D is undetermined. V lost 1 base and J lost 4, with 7 bases in between. The length of the CDR3 is 14 residues. From germline, CDR1 is KGHSH and CDR2 LQKENI. CDR3 nucleotides: TGTGCCAGCTCACCACAACCAGCCACCGGGGAGCTGTTTTTT. Amino acids: CASSPQPATGELFF.

The gene calls are TRBV29-1 and TRBJ1-1; TRBD1 agrees at 9 bases. The CDR3 is 14 amino acids. Germline trimming cut 8 bases from V and 4 bases from J; bases unmatched to any gene: 11. CDR1 and CDR2 (germline): SQVTM, ANQGSEA. The CDR3 region is CSIYTGGASTEAFF. DNA for the CDR3: TGCAGCATCTATACAGGGGGCGCGTCCACTGAAGCTTTCTTT.

V usage is TRBV6-1 and J usage is TRBJ1-5; D gene unclear. Per germline, CDR1 MNHNS and CDR2 SASEGT. V was pared by 0 bases and J by 0 bases, with 9 bases between. The CDR3 has 16 residues. CDR3 sequence reads: CASSEAYGYSNQPQHF. The DNA of the CDR3 is TGTGCCAGCAGTGAAGCTTACGGGTATAGCAATCAGCCCCAGCATTTT.

The CDR3 loop reads CASSDRVNYGYTF. DNA for the CDR3: TGTGCCAGCAGCGACAGGGTTAACTATGGCTACACCTTC. This chain links TRBV5-6 with TRBJ1-2, with 7 bases matching TRBD1. The V gene's germline CDR1 is SGHDT and CDR2 YYEEEE. The CDR3 extends over 13 amino acids. Trimming at V came to 4 bases and at J to 1 base, leaving 1 base not matched to a gene.

V is TRBV12-5 and J is TRBJ2-7; D call uncertain. CDR3 length equals 12 residues. Germline V gene sequence: CDR1 LGHNT, CDR2 FRNRAP. V lost 2 bases, J lost 3 bases, and 5 bases lay in between. The CDR3 nucleotides read TGTGCTAGTGGTTTGAACGACTACGAGCAGTACTTC. Residues: CASGLNDYEQYF.

The chain combines TRBV6-1 with TRBJ2-2; 10 bases fit TRBD2. The germline gives CDR1 MNHNS, CDR2 SASEGT. With V trimmed by 10 bases and J by 6 bases, 11 bases remained unmatched. The CDR3 is 15 residues long. CDR3 protein: CATLPGTSDAGELFF. The DNA of the CDR3 is TGTGCCACCTTACCCGGGACTAGCGACGCCGGGGAGCTGTTTTTT.

The V and J genes are TRBV6-5 and TRBJ2-1; tentative D call: TRBD2 (6 bases). The germline V and J ends were trimmed by 0 bases and 7 bases, with 10 bases remaining between them. The CDR3 covers 14 residues. CDR1 is MNHEY and CDR2 is SVGAGI in the germline V gene. CDR3 region: CASSYSNGGNEQFF. The CDR3 region has the DNA TGTGCCAGCAGTTACTCGAACGGGGGAAATGAGCAGTTCTTC.

This clone was found a few times. The V call is TRBV15, the J call TRBJ1-2; D is unclear. The CDR3 is 16 residues long. CDR1 and CDR2 from the germline V gene are LNHNV and YYDKDF (reference sequence). Trimming pared 3 bases from V and 4 bases from J, leaving 18 bases between. CDR3 protein: CATSRDPSFPTYGYTF. The CDR3 nucleotides read TGTGCCACCAGCAGGGACCCCTCCTTTCCCACCTATGGCTACACCTTC.

The genes are TRBV7-2 and TRBJ2-1, with 10 bases fitting TRBD2. With 5 bases clipped from V and 8 bases from J, the junction kept 12 bases outside the gene matches. The CDR3 has 16 residues. CDR1 and CDR2 from the germline V gene are SGHTA and FQGNSA. The CDR3 spells CASSRLRGTSVDEQFF. The CDR3 nucleotides read TGTGCCAGCAGCCGACTCCGCGGGACTAGCGTTGATGAGCAGTTCTTC.

The chain links TRBV25-1 to TRBJ2-4; D ambiguous. V dropped 1 base and J dropped 10 bases, with 8 bases sitting between them. CDR3 length: 12 residues. Germline lookup yields CDR1 MGHDK and CDR2 SYGVNS. The CDR3 DNA is TGTGCCAGCAGTGAATCCCAGCGTATTCAGTACTTC. It is translated as CASSESQRIQYF.

This clone was seen once. V is TRBV7-2 and J is TRBJ2-3; D not resolved. Germline V gene lookup returns CDR1 SGHTA and CDR2 FQGNSA. This CDR3 has 12 residues. V was clipped by 5 bases and J by 6 bases, with 9 bases between them. The CDR3 DNA is TGTGCCAGCAGCATTACTTGGGATACGCAGTATTTT. It is translated as CASSITWDTQYF. The full variable domain, with the rest looked up from reference TRBV7-2 and TRBJ2-3, is GAGVSQSPSNKVTEKGKDVELRCDPISGHTALYWYRQSLGQGLEFLIYFQGNSAPDKSGLPSDRFSAERTGGSVSTLTIQRTQQEDSAVYLCASSITWDTQYFGPGTRLTVL.